This T cell receptor beta chain was obtained from a study of T-cell memory formation after mild COVID-19. Study at large: Among the donors, TCR clusters were largely specific to each donor. Study results and caveats: Later expanders leaned toward CD4+, whereas clones contracting from day 15 to 85 were balanced CD4/CD8. Several responding clones turned up in pre-infection memory, indicating that cross-reactive memory may have taken part.

This clonotype was observed a few times. No antigen is known for it. TCRdb ran MiXCR on the 5' RACE reads and lists one entry per CDR3 protein. Here the sample spans roughly 150,000 distinct CDR3 sequences, approximately 26% being singletons. The CDR3 covers 13 residues. V was pared by 2 bases and J by 3 bases, with 8 bases between. Germline V gene lookup returns CDR1 MNHNS and CDR2 SASEGT. The clonotype originates from an adult woman who had mild COVID-19 (a few samples of this study predate the infection). Cell type and time point are not known. Input material: PBMCs or a T cell subset sorted from them (not recorded which). V gene TRBV6-1 combines with J gene TRBJ2-7; weak D call: TRBD1 (6 bases). CDR3 DNA sequence: TGTGCCAGCAGTGAAACAGGGTTCTACGAGCAGTACTTC. Translation: CASSETGFYEQYF.